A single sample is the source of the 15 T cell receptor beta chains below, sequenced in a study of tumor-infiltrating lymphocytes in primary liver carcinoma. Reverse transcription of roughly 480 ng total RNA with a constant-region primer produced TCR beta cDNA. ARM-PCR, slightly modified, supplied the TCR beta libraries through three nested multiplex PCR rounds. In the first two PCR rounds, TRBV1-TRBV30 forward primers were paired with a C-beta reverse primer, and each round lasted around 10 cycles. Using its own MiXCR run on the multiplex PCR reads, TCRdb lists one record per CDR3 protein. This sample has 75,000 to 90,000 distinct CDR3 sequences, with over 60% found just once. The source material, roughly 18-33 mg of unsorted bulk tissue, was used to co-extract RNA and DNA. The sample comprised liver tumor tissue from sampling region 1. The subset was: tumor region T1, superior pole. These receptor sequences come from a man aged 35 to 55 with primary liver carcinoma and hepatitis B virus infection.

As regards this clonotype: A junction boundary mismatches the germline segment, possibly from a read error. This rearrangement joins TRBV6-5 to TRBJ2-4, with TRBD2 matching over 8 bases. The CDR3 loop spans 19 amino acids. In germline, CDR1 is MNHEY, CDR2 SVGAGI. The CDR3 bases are TGTGCCAGCAGTTCCCTACCGACTAGCGAAGGGGGAGCCAAAATCATTCAGTACTTC. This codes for CASSSLPTSEGGAKIIQYF.

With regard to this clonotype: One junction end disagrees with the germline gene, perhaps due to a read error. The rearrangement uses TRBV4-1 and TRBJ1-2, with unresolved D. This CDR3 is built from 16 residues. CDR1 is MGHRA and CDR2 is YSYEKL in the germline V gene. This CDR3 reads CASSQEDSGEIVGYTF. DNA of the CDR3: TGCGCCAGTAGCCAAGAAGATTCAGGTGAAATAGTTGGCTACACCTTC.

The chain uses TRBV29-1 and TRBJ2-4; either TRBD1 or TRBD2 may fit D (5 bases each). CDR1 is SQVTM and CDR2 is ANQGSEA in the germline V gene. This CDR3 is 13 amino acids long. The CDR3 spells CIILGTAKNIQYF. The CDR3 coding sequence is TGCATCATTCTCGGGACAGCCAAAAACATTCAGTACTTC.

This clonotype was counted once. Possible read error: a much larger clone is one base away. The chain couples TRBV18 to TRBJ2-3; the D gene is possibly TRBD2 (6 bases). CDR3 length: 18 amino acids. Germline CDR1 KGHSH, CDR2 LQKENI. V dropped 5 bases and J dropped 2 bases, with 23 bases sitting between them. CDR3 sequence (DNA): TGTGCCAGCTCAGGGAATACCCCCCTCGCGGGGTCCACAGATACGCAGTATTTT. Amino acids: CASSGNTPLAGSTDTQYF.

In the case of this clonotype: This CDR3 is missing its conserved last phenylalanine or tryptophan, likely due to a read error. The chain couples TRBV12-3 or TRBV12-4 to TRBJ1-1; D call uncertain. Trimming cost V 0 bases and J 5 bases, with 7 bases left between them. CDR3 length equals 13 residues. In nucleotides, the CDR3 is TGTGCCAGCAGTTTAGCACAGTATACTGAAGCTTTCCTT. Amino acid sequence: CASSLAQYTEAFL.

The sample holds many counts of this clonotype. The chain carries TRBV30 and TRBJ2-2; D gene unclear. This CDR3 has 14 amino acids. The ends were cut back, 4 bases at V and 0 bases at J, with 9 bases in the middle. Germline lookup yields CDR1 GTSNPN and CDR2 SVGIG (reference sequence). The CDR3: CAWKRTANTGELFF. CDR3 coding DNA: TGTGCCTGGAAAAGGACGGCGAACACCGGGGAGCTGTTTTTT.

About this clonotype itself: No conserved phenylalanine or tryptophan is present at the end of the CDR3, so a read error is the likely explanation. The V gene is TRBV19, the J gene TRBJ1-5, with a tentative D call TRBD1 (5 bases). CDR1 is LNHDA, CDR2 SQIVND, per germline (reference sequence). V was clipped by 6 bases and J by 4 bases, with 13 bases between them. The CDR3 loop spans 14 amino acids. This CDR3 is CASSYIGANQPQHC. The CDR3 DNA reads TGTGCCAGTAGCTATATCGGGGCAAATCAGCCCCAGCATTGT.

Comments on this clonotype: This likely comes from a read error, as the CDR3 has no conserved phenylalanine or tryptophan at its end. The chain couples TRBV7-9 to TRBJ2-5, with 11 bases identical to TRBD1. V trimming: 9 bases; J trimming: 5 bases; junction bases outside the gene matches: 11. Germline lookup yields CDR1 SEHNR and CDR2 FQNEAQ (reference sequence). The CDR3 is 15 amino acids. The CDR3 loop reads CARSPRTGGLETQYL. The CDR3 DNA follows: TGTGCCAGGAGCCCGCGGACAGGGGGCTTGGAGACCCAGTACTTG.

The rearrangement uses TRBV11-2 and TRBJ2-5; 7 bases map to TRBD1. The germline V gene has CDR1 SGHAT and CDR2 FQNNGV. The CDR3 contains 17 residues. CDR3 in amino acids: CTGSLVRGGSRQETQYF. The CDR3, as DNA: TGTACCGGCAGCTTAGTCAGAGGGGGCAGTCGGCAAGAGACCCAGTACTTC.

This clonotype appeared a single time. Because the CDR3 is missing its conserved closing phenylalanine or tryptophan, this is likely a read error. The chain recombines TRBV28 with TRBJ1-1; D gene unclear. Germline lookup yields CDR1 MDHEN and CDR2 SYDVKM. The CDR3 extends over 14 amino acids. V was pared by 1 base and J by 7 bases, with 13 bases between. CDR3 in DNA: TGTGCCAGCAGTTTATTTACTACGAACCGTGAAGCTTTCCTT. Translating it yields CASSLFTTNREAFL.

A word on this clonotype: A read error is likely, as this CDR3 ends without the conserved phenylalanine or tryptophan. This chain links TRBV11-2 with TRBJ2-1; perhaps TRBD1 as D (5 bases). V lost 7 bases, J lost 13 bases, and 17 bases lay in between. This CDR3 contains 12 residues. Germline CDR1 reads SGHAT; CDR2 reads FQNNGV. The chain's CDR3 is CASNDSSPEQFY. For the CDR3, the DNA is TGTGCCAGCAATGACAGCTCCCCTGAACAGTTCTAC.

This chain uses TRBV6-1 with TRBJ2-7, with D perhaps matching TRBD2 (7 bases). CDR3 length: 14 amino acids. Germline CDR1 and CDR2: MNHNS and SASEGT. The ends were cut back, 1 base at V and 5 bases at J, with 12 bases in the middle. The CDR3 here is CASSEGGRGNEQYF. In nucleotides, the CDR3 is TGTGCCAGCAGTGAAGGAGGGAGGGGGAACGAGCAGTACTTC.

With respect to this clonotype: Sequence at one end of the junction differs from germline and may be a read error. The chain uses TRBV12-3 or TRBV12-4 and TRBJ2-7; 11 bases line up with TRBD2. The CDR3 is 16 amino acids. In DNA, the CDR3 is TGTGCCAGCGGTTTATTAGCGGGAGGGTCTCCCTACGAGAAGTACTTC. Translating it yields CASGLLAGGSPYEKYF.

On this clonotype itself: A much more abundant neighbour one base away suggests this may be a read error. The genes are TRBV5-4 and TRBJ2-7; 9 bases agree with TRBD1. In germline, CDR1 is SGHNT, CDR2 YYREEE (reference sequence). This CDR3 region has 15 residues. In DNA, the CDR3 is TGTGCCAGCAGTCCCGGGACAGGGCAAATTTACGGGCAGTACTTC. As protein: CASSPGTGQIYGQYF. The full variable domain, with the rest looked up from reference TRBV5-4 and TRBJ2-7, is ETGVTQSPTHLIKTRGQQVTLRCSSQSGHNTVSWYQQALGQGPQFIFQYYREEENGRGNFPPRFSGLQFPNYSSELNVNALELDDSALYLCASSPGTGQIYGQYFGPGTRLTVT.

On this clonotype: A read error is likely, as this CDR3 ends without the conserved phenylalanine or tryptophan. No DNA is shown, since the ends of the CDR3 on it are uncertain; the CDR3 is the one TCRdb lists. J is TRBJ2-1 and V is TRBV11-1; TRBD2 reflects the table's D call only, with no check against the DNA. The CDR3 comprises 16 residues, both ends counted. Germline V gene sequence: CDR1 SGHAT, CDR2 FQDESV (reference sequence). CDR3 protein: CASSLGLGLPTHEQSI.